The rows below give T cell receptor beta chains drawn from one sample of a study of control samples from healthy donors and cancer patients. The repertoire was sequenced with immunoSEQ multiplex PCR; TCRdb's copy has only in-frame clones and lacks some. The sample records tens of thousands of clones, about nine tenths being singletons. What was sequenced was blood. The receptors here all came from a woman aged 18-29 years in good health. CDR3s include the opening cysteine and the closing phenylalanine or tryptophan. The order of the fields is clone size, V gene, D gene, J gene, CDR3 protein, CDR3 DNA. D genes are given only for firm matches. The size field is filled for only some rows; it gives once, few, many or a size class.

NA	TRBV2	NA	TRBJ1-5	CASSEETGGQPQHF	TGTGCCAGCAGCGAGGAGACCGGAGGTCAGCCCCAGCATTTT
NA	TRBV5-1	TRBD2	TRBJ2-2	CASSRSYIGLAGPGELFF	TGCGCCAGCAGCAGGTCGTACATTGGGCTAGCGGGCCCCGGGGAGCTGTTTTTT
once	TRBV5-1	TRBD2	TRBJ2-3	CASSSPFERGGLADTQYF	TGCGCCAGCAGCTCCCCTTTTGAGCGGGGGGGCCTTGCAGATACGCAGTATTTT
NA	TRBV5-1	TRBD1	TRBJ1-2	CASSFETGGYGYTF	TGCGCCAGCAGCTTCGAGACAGGGGGCTATGGCTACACCTTC
NA	TRBV5-5	NA	TRBJ2-3	CASIDSSGTDTQYF	TGTGCCAGCATCGACTCCTCGGGGACAGATACGCAGTATTTT
NA	TRBV18	TRBD1	TRBJ2-5	CASSPNRGRGETQYF	TGTGCCAGCTCACCTAACAGGGGGCGAGGGGAGACCCAGTACTTC
NA	TRBV7-9	NA	TRBJ1-6	CASSVQRDILHF	TGTGCCAGCAGCGTTCAGCGGGACATCCTCCACTTT
NA	TRBV6-5	TRBD1	TRBJ1-1	CASSYDRVNTEAFF	TGTGCCAGCAGTTATGACAGGGTTAACACTGAAGCTTTCTTT
NA	TRBV24-1	NA	TRBJ2-1	CATSDLRAHGTTYNEQFF	TGTGCCACCAGTGATTTGAGGGCCCATGGGACAACCTACAATGAGCAGTTCTTC
NA	TRBV27	TRBD1	TRBJ2-1	CASSLQGAGFGPYNEQFF	TGTGCCAGCAGTTTACAGGGGGCCGGATTTGGCCCCTACAATGAGCAGTTCTTC
once	TRBV1	NA	TRBJ1-1	CTSEPPGTGGKPRLTFF	TGCACCAGCGAGCCGCCCGGGACAGGGGGCAAACCACGGTTAACTTTCTTT
NA	TRBV3-1/TRBV3-2	TRBD2	TRBJ2-2	CASSHPGTSGVTGELFF	TGTGCCAGCAGCCATCCCGGGACTAGCGGGGTCACCGGGGAGCTGTTTTTT
NA	TRBV5-1	TRBD1	TRBJ1-1	CASSGTTGGPEAFF	TGCGCCAGCAGCGGAACTACAGGGGGCCCTGAAGCTTTCTTT
NA	TRBV7-2	NA	TRBJ1-1	CASSSRQNTEAFF	TGTGCCAGCAGCTCAAGACAGAACACTGAAGCTTTCTTT
NA	TRBV6-5	TRBD1	TRBJ1-2	CASRRQGANYGYTF	TGTGCCAGCAGGAGACAGGGGGCAAACTATGGCTACACCTTC
NA	TRBV5-6	NA	TRBJ1-1	CASSLGVNTEAFF	TGTGCCAGCAGCTTGGGAGTGAACACTGAAGCTTTCTTT
NA	TRBV3-1/TRBV3-2	TRBD2	TRBJ2-1	CASSSGTSGQSSYNEQFF	TGTGCCAGCAGCTCCGGGACTAGCGGGCAAAGCTCCTACAATGAGCAGTTCTTC
NA	TRBV4-1	NA	TRBJ2-4	CASSQVQGLKNIQYF	TGCGCCAGCAGCCAAGTTCAGGGATTGAAAAACATTCAGTACTTC
once	TRBV11-2	NA	TRBJ2-1	CASSSASVVSQQFF	TGTGCCAGCAGCTCCGCCAGCGTCGTGAGCCAGCAGTTCTTC
few	TRBV5-6	TRBD1	TRBJ1-3	CASSLVQGRDTIYF	TGTGCCAGCAGCTTGGTACAGGGGAGGGACACCATATATTTT
once	TRBV5-1	TRBD2	TRBJ2-3	CASSLAGLAGSTDTQYF	TGCGCCAGCAGCTTGGCGGGACTAGCGGGGAGCACAGATACGCAGTATTTT
NA	TRBV11-2	TRBD1	TRBJ1-1	CASSPDWTGRYKMNTEAFF	TGTGCCAGCAGTCCAGATTGGACAGGCCGTTACAAGATGAACACTGAAGCTTTCTTT
NA	TRBV6-5	TRBD1	TRBJ1-6	CASRGTGDSPLHF	TGTGCCAGCAGGGGGACAGGGGATTCACCCCTCCACTTT
NA	TRBV6-2/TRBV6-3	TRBD1	TRBJ1-4	CASSTGQGSMFF	TGTGCCAGCAGTACCGGACAGGGTTCGATGTTTTTT
NA	TRBV11-2	NA	TRBJ1-5	CASSLQGQYGEPQHF	TGTGCCAGCAGCTTGCAAGGACAGTATGGGGAGCCCCAGCATTTT
NA	TRBV18	TRBD1	TRBJ1-6	CASSRTGDNSPLHF	TGTGCCAGCTCACGGACAGGGGATAATTCACCCCTCCACTTT
once	TRBV9	NA	TRBJ2-2	CASSVGGELFF	TGTGCCAGCAGCGTTGGCGGGGAGCTGTTTTTT